This entry lists 13 T cell receptor beta chains sequenced from one sample in a study of blood T cell repertoires in COVID-19. Assay used: immunoSEQ multiplex PCR; TCRdb lists only in-frame clones, some missing. The sample lists some 300,000 clones; about 91% were seen once. Sequenced: peripheral blood. These receptors all stem from a woman in her twenties or thirties who had recovered from COVID-19.

This chain uses TRBV4-1 with TRBJ2-1, with D maybe TRBD2 (6 bases). The V gene lost 4 bases and the J gene lost 8 bases, with 18 bases spanning the gap. The CDR3 is 15 residues long. CDR1 is MGHRA, CDR2 YSYEKL, per germline. Here the CDR3 reads CASSPIGTSSDEQFF. The CDR3, as DNA: TGCGCCAGCAGCCCTATCGGGACTTCCTCAGATGAGCAGTTCTTC.

V and J are TRBV7-9 and TRBJ2-7; 10 positions agree with TRBD1. Germline V gene data show CDR1 as SEHNR and CDR2 as FQNEAQ (reference sequence). Trimming removed 6 bases from V and 6 bases from J; junction bases left unmatched: 8. The CDR3 is made up of 14 amino acids. The CDR3 bases are TGTGCCAGCAGTTCGACAGGGGGCTTTGCCGAGCAGTACTTC. Amino acid sequence: CASSSTGGFAEQYF.

The V call is TRBV7-8, the J call TRBJ1-1; tentative D call: TRBD1 (6 bases). The CDR3 length is 18 residues. Trimming cost V 5 bases and J 4 bases, with 26 bases left between them. Germline lookup yields CDR1 SGHVS and CDR2 FQNEAQ. The CDR3 region is CASSPRNIRGGGRTEAFF. In DNA form, the CDR3 reads TGTGCCAGCAGCCCAAGAAATATACGCGGCGGGGGGCGCACTGAAGCTTTCTTT. Full variable domain (missing parts from reference TRBV7-8 and TRBJ1-1): GAGVSQSPRYKVAKRGQDVALRCDPISGHVSLFWYQQALGQGPEFLTYFQNEAQLDKSGLPSDRFFAERPEGSVSTLKIQRTQQEDSAVYLCASSPRNIRGGGRTEAFFGQGTRLTVV.

The CDR3 sequence: CASRAGGEGYTF. CDR3 nucleotide sequence: TGTGCCAGCAGGGCGGGGGGCGAGGGCTACACCTTC. The chain carries TRBV2 and TRBJ1-2, with a tentative D call TRBD1 (6 bases). CDR1 and CDR2 from the germline V gene are SNHLY and FYNNEI. This CDR3 comprises 12 residues. V lost 6 bases to trimming and J lost 8 bases, with 13 bases between them.

In its sample, this clone was seen a few times. This chain connects TRBV7-8 to TRBJ2-3, with 9 bases that match TRBD1. CDR3 length: 15 amino acids. Germline CDR1 and CDR2: SGHVS and FQNEAQ. The junction had 7 bases not matched to a gene; V was cut back by 5 bases and J by 4 bases. CDR3 sequence reads: CASSKNRGPSDTQYF. CDR3 nucleotide sequence: TGTGCCAGCAGCAAGAACAGGGGGCCCTCAGATACGCAGTATTTT.

The chain joins TRBV4-1 to TRBJ2-3, with no clear D. Germline V gene lookup returns CDR1 MGHRA and CDR2 YSYEKL. The CDR3 sequence is 15 residues long. The V end was cut by 0 bases, the J end by 8 bases, with 15 bases between. CDR3 region: CASSQDPGRVVTQYF. The CDR3 DNA is TGCGCCAGCAGCCAAGATCCCGGTCGGGTTGTTACGCAGTATTTT.

The chain carries TRBV30 and TRBJ1-6, with 9 bases aligning to TRBD1. The CDR3 sequence is 15 residues long. In germline, CDR1 is GTSNPN, CDR2 SVGIG (reference sequence). V lost 3 bases, J lost 2 bases, and 2 bases stayed unmatched. CDR3 amino acids: CAWRGTGPYNSPLHF. DNA for the CDR3: TGTGCCTGGAGGGGGACAGGGCCCTATAATTCACCCCTCCACTTT.

The rearrangement uses TRBV7-2 and TRBJ2-7; no clear D gene. Trimming removed 4 bases from V and 7 bases from J, with 14 bases in between. Germline CDR1 and CDR2: SGHTA and FQGNSA. This CDR3 comprises 13 residues. CDR3 protein: CASSYKRLWEQYF. The CDR3 bases are TGTGCCAGCAGCTACAAGAGGCTATGGGAGCAGTACTTC.

This chain connects TRBV18 to TRBJ2-7; D possibly corresponds to TRBD2 (6 bases). V was clipped by 6 bases and J by 3 bases, with 12 bases between them. CDR3 size: 13 residues. Germline V gives CDR1 KGHSH, CDR2 LQKENI. The CDR3 here is CASSRDRVYEQYF. The DNA for the CDR3 is TGTGCCAGCTCGCGGGACCGAGTCTACGAGCAGTACTTC.

This clone turned up a few times. J is TRBJ2-7 and V is TRBV10-3, with 8 positions matching TRBD1. From germline, CDR1 is ENHRY and CDR2 SYGVKD. Germline trimming cut 10 bases from V and 2 bases from J; bases unmatched to any gene: 7. The CDR3 is made up of 13 amino acids. The CDR3 region has the DNA TGTGCCACCACGACAGGGGCCCCCTACGAGCAGTACTTC. Translating gives CATTTGAPYEQYF.

The CDR3, as DNA: TGTGCCAGCAGTCCACTCGCCGGGACAGGGCTTAGAGGCTACACCTTC. Its translation is CASSPLAGTGLRGYTF. The chain couples TRBV28 to TRBJ1-2; 9 bases agree with TRBD1. CDR1 and CDR2 (germline): MDHEN, SYDVKM. This CDR3 is built from 16 residues. J lost 8 bases, V lost 5 bases, and 15 bases had no gene match.

The chain combines TRBV6-2 or TRBV6-3 with TRBJ2-3; TRBD2 matches at 8 bases. V shed 5 bases, J shed 2 bases, and the junction held 6 bases outside the gene matches. The CDR3 has 15 amino acids. Germline loops: CDR1 MNHEY, CDR2 SVGEGT. The CDR3 coding sequence is TGTGCCAGCAGTGGGACTAGAGAACTCACAGATACGCAGTATTTT. It specifies CASSGTRELTDTQYF.

This chain connects TRBV19 to TRBJ2-7, with D perhaps matching TRBD2 (5 bases). Germline V gene sequence: CDR1 LNHDA, CDR2 SQIVND (reference sequence). This CDR3 has 15 residues. The V end was cut by 2 bases, the J end by 4 bases, with 15 bases between. CDR3 protein: CASSIIRGSPYEQYF. The CDR3 nucleotides are TGTGCCAGTAGTATAATTCGGGGTTCCCCATACGAGCAGTACTTC.